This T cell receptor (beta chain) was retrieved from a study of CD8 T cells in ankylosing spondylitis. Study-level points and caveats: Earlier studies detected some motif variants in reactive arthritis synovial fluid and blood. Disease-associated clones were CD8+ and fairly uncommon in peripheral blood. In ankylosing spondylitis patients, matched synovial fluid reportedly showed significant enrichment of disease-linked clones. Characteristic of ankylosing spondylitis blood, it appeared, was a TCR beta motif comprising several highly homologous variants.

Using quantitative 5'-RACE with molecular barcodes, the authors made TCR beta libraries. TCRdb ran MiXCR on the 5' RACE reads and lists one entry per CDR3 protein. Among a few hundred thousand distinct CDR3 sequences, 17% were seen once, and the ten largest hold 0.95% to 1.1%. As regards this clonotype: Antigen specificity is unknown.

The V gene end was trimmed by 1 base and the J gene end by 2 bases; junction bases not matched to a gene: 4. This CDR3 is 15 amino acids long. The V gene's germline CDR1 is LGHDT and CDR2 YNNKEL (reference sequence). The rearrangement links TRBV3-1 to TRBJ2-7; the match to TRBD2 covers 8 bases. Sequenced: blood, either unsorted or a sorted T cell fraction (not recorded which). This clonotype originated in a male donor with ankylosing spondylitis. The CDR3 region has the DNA TGTGCCAGCAGCCAAGTAGCGGGACCCGCCTACGAGCAGTACTTC. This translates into CASSQVAGPAYEQYF.